This entry lists 20 T cell receptor beta chains sequenced from one sample in a study of T cell changes during pregnancy in multiple sclerosis. Assay: immunoSEQ multiplex PCR; the TCRdb copy retains only in-frame clones and omits some. The sample lists around 70,000 clones; roughly 94% were seen once. The sample here was peripheral blood, taken in the third trimester of pregnancy. These receptors were collected from a female donor with multiple sclerosis, enrolled in a pregnancy study.

J is TRBJ1-5 and V is TRBV6-5; TRBD1 aligns across 7 bases. The CDR3 runs to 16 residues. V lost 4 bases and J lost 5; bases outside the gene matches: 11. CDR1 and CDR2 (germline): MNHEY, SVGAGI. Here the CDR3 reads CASSSRQGGRYQPQHF. As DNA, the CDR3 is TGTGCCAGCAGTTCCCGACAGGGTGGGAGGTATCAGCCCCAGCATTTT.

The chain couples TRBV7-2 to TRBJ2-3; perhaps TRBD1 as D (6 bases). Germline loops: CDR1 SGHTA, CDR2 FQGNSA. Trimming cost V 1 base and J 11 bases, with 10 bases left between them. The CDR3 is made up of 12 amino acids. CDR3 sequence: CASSLGLQGQYF. CDR3 DNA sequence: TGTGCCAGCAGCTTAGGCCTACAGGGGCAGTATTTT.

The CDR3 protein is CASSLMTGATEAFF. As DNA, the CDR3 is TGTGCCAGCAGCCTCATGACAGGGGCCACTGAAGCTTTCTTT. The chain has TRBV7-9 and TRBJ1-1; 8 bases agree with TRBD1. Trimming took 5 bases from V and 4 from J; bases not matched to a gene: 6. Germline V gives CDR1 SEHNR, CDR2 FQNEAQ (reference sequence). The CDR3 has 14 residues. The full variable domain, rest sourced from reference TRBV7-9 and TRBJ1-1, is DTGVSQNPRHKITKRGQNVTFRCDPISEHNRLYWYRQTLGQGPEFLTYFQNEAQLEKSRLLSDRFSAERPKGSFSTLEIQRTEQGDSAMYLCASSLMTGATEAFFGQGTRLTVV.

The rearrangement uses TRBV5-5 and TRBJ2-5; 7 bases agree with TRBD1. The CDR3 is 14 amino acids. V shed 4 bases and J 3 bases; nucleotides not matched to a gene: 6. In germline, CDR1 is SGHKS, CDR2 YYEKEE (reference sequence). DNA of the CDR3: TGTGCCAGCAGCATCCCACAGGGGAAAGAGACCCAGTACTTC. Its translation: CASSIPQGKETQYF.

This clone was seen only once. This rearrangement joins TRBV10-1 to TRBJ2-2; D is unresolved. The V and J ends lost 0 bases and 5 bases respectively, with 4 bases between them. This CDR3 has 13 amino acids. Germline lookup yields CDR1 WNHNN and CDR2 SYGVQD (reference sequence). DNA of the CDR3: TGCGCCAGCAGTGAGTCCGCGACCGGGGAGCTGTTTTTT. Translating it yields CASSESATGELFF.

The chain carries TRBV29-1 and TRBJ1-2; no clear D. This CDR3 is 17 amino acids long. Germline CDR1 is SQVTM and CDR2 is ANQGSEA. The ends were cut back, 1 base at V and 2 bases at J, with 20 bases in the middle. CDR3: CSVEVRLPGEQNYGYTF. In nucleotides, the CDR3 is TGCAGCGTTGAAGTGCGGCTACCGGGAGAACAGAACTATGGCTACACCTTC.

This sequence joins TRBV6-5 and TRBJ2-1, with 8 bases that match TRBD2. Per the germline V gene, CDR1 is MNHEY and CDR2 is SVGAGI. The CDR3 runs 15 residues. V gave up 4 bases and J gave up 3 bases; unmatched junction bases: 5. CDR3 sequence (DNA): TGTGCCAGCAGTTCCGCGGGGGGCGACTACAATGAGCAGTTCTTC. This encodes CASSSAGGDYNEQFF.

V and J are TRBV21-1 and TRBJ1-6; the D call of TRBD1 is as the table states it, not checked on the DNA. TRBV21-1 corresponds to a pseudogene. This CDR3 contains 13 residues. CDR3 residues: CASAQGASSPLHF. CDR3 DNA: TGTGCCAGCGCACAGGGGGCAAGTTCACCCCTCCACTTT.

The chain has TRBV4-3 and TRBJ2-7; 11 bases map to TRBD2. The CDR3 is 15 amino acids. Per the germline V gene, CDR1 is LGHNA and CDR2 is YSLEER. The V segment lost 0 bases and the J segment 7 bases; nucleotides outside the gene matches: 5. CDR3 sequence (DNA): TGCGCCAGCAGCCAAGACCGCGGACTAGCGGGTGAGCAGTACTTC. Its translation: CASSQDRGLAGEQYF.

V gene TRBV7-2 combines with J gene TRBJ1-6; TRBD1 matches 8 bases. The CDR3 has 18 amino acids. CDR1 and CDR2 (germline): SGHTA, FQGNSA. V shed 5 bases, J shed 0 bases, and the junction held 9 bases outside the gene matches. As DNA, the CDR3 is TGTGCCAGCAGCCATCGGACAGGGAAGAGCTCCTATAATTCACCCCTCCACTTT. This translates into CASSHRTGKSSYNSPLHF.

V gene TRBV7-2 combines with J gene TRBJ1-2; 8 bases fit TRBD1. Germline CDR1 SGHTA, CDR2 FQGNSA. This CDR3 has 14 amino acids. With 5 bases clipped from V and 6 bases from J, the junction kept 8 bases outside the gene matches. CDR3 region: CASSPRQGNHGYTF. CDR3 bases: TGTGCCAGCAGCCCCCGACAGGGGAATCATGGCTACACCTTC.

The J gene is TRBJ1-1, the V gene TRBV4-3; 8 bases map to TRBD1. The CDR3 contains 15 residues. Losses at the gene ends were 3 bases for V and 5 bases for J; bases not matched to a gene: 8. Germline V gene data show CDR1 as LGHNA and CDR2 as YSLEER. CDR3 loop: CASSHGQGRRTEAFF. The CDR3 coding sequence is TGCGCCAGCAGCCACGGACAGGGACGTAGAACTGAAGCTTTCTTT.

The chain is built from TRBV6-5 and TRBJ2-5; TRBD1 is a possible D gene (5 bases). Germline assignment: CDR1 MNHEY and CDR2 SVGAGI. Trimming took 3 bases from V and 5 from J, leaving 10 bases between them. The CDR3 runs to 13 residues. The CDR3 region has the DNA TGTGCCAGCAGTTATCTGGGGCGGGAGACCCAGTACTTC. Protein: CASSYLGRETQYF.

The V call is TRBV9, the J call TRBJ2-3, with D possibly TRBD2 on 5 matching bases. The CDR3 covers 15 residues. With 0 bases removed from V and 4 bases from J, the gap between germline ends came to 12 bases. Germline CDR1 reads SGDLS; CDR2 reads YYNGEE. CDR3 residues: CASSVGGSVADTQYF. The CDR3 DNA reads as TGTGCCAGCAGCGTAGGAGGTAGCGTAGCAGATACGCAGTATTTT.

This clone has a single count. In DNA, the CDR3 is TGCGCCAGCAGCTTCAGTAGCGGGGGAGCACAAGAGACCCAGTACTTC. Translating gives CASSFSSGGAQETQYF. The chain couples TRBV5-1 to TRBJ2-5; 9 bases fit TRBD2. This CDR3 is 16 amino acids long. The V gene's germline CDR1 is SGHRS and CDR2 YFSETQ. Trimming took 2 bases from V and 2 from J; bases not matched to a gene: 7.

This clone occurred once. This rearrangement joins TRBV4-1 to TRBJ1-2, with a tentative D call TRBD1 (5 bases). Germline V gene data show CDR1 as MGHRA and CDR2 as YSYEKL. The CDR3 covers 14 residues. V was pared by 8 bases and J by 4 bases, with 17 bases between. The CDR3 reads CASSPRQSPYGYTF. The DNA for the CDR3 is TGCGCCAGCTCGCCCCGACAGAGCCCCTATGGCTACACCTTC.

As to this clone: Within the sample, other DNA sequences also encode this same CDR3. The J gene is TRBJ2-1, the V gene TRBV7-3, with D possibly matching TRBD1 (5 bases). CDR3 length: 14 amino acids. Germline lookup yields CDR1 SGHTA and CDR2 FQGTGA. The germline V and J ends were trimmed by 1 base and 3 bases, with 7 bases remaining between them. CDR3 protein: CASSLRGHYNEQFF. CDR3 nucleotides: TGTGCCAGCAGCTTAAGGGGCCACTACAATGAGCAGTTCTTC.

The rearrangement links TRBV27 to TRBJ2-3, with 9 bases that match TRBD2. V dropped 1 base and J dropped 2; count of bases not matched to a gene: 4. Per germline, CDR1 MNHEY and CDR2 SMNVEV (reference sequence). This CDR3 comprises 16 residues. The CDR3 here is CASSLLASGVTDTQYF. In DNA form, the CDR3 reads TGTGCCAGCAGTTTATTGGCTAGCGGGGTCACAGATACGCAGTATTTT.

The genes are TRBV5-1 and TRBJ2-1, with 7 bases identical to TRBD1. The CDR3 has 14 amino acids. V was clipped by 3 bases and J by 4 bases; unmatched bases: 4. Germline V lookup: CDR1 SGHRS, CDR2 YFSETQ. The CDR3 here is CASSSQQGYNEQFF. The CDR3 bases are TGCGCCAGCAGCTCACAACAGGGGTACAATGAGCAGTTCTTC.

The rearrangement uses TRBV27 and TRBJ2-1; 9 bases map to TRBD2. From germline, CDR1 is MNHEY and CDR2 SMNVEV (reference sequence). This CDR3 is built from 18 residues. V shed 4 bases, J shed 9 bases, and the junction held 19 bases outside the gene matches. The CDR3 coding sequence is TGTGCCAGCAGTTCCGTGATTAGCGGGGGAAAAGTTTACGTTGAGCAGTTCTTC. This sequence encodes CASSSVISGGKVYVEQFF.